Each of the 3 T cell receptor beta chains below was sequenced from the same sample in a study of blood T cell repertoires in COVID-19. Measured with immunoSEQ multiplex PCR; TCRdb has only the in-frame clones, and not every one. The sample has over 150,000 clones, over 80% seen once. Input material: peripheral blood. Receptor source: a woman of 80 years or more with COVID-19, enrolled during active disease.

The chain has TRBV15 and TRBJ2-7, with a weak D call TRBD2 (6 bases). The CDR3 is made up of 17 amino acids. V dropped 0 bases and J dropped 5 bases, with 20 bases sitting between them. Germline CDR1 LNHNV, CDR2 YYDKDF (reference sequence). The DNA for the CDR3 is TGTGCCACCAGCAGAGAATGGTCCTGGGGGGTTGGCAACGAGCAGTACTTC. This encodes CATSREWSWGVGNEQYF.

The J gene is TRBJ2-1, the V gene TRBV14, with D hard to call. This CDR3 region has 13 residues. Trimming left V 4 bases short and J 4 bases short, with 8 bases between. In germline, CDR1 is SGHDN, CDR2 FVKESK. The CDR3: CASSPRVYNEQFF. CDR3 bases: TGTGCCAGCAGCCCCCGCGTATACAATGAGCAGTTCTTC.

The chain has TRBV5-5 and TRBJ2-2, with TRBD2 matching over 12 bases. Germline V lookup: CDR1 SGHKS, CDR2 YYEKEE (reference sequence). The CDR3 spans 15 residues. After removal of 9 bases from V and 1 base from J, the junction contained 4 bases not matched to a gene. The CDR3 DNA follows: TGTGCCACCCAACTAGCGGGGGGGAACACCGGGGAGCTGTTTTTT. This gives the protein CATQLAGGNTGELFF. The full variable domain, rest sourced from reference TRBV5-5 and TRBJ2-2, is DAGVTQSPTHLIKTRGQQVTLRCSPISGHKSVSWYQQVLGQGPQFIFQYYEKEERGRGNFPDRFSARQFPNYSSELNVNALLLGDSALYLCATQLAGGNTGELFFGEGSRLTVL.